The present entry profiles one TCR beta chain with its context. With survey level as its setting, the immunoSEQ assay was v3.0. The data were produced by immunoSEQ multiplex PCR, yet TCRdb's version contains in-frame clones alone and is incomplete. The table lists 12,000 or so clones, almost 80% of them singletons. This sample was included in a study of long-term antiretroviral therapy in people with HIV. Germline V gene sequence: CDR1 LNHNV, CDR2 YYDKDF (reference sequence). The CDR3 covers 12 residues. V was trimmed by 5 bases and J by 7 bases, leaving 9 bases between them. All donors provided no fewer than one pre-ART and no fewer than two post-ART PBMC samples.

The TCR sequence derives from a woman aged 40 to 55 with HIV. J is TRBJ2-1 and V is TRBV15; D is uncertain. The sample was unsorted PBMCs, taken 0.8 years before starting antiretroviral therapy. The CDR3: CATSSSSNEQFF. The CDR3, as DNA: TGTGCCACCAGCTCAAGTTCTAATGAGCAGTTCTTC.